The sequence of this TCR beta chain was determined in a study of shared clonotypes between healthy human individuals. Overall study context: Three plates were used per donor for CD4 naive, three for CD4 memory, two for CD8 naive and one for CD8 memory. Study-level points and caveats: The study's rarefaction showed incomplete sorted-subset sequencing despite large depth.

Per the original methods: Without quality scores, immunoSEQ junctional reads could not be filtered like full-length reads. Method: immunoSEQ multiplex PCR; TCRdb's copy keeps in-frame clones and lacks some. V and J calls and clone size come straight from that table; D and trimming were deduced from the DNA. This table holds around 180,000 clones, roughly 93% found once. Concerning this clone: Its specificity is not known.

CDR1 and CDR2 (germline): GTSNPN, SVGIG (reference sequence). This CDR3 has 14 residues. V lost 3 bases and J lost 6; bases outside the gene matches: 6. The sequence derives from a woman aged 30 to 39 in good health. The V and J genes are TRBV30 and TRBJ1-4; 8 bases fit TRBD1. Sequences were obtained from naive CD4+ T cells sorted from blood. Subset here: CD45RA+ positively selected. The chain's CDR3 is CAWRTQGAYEKLFF. CDR3 bases: TGTGCCTGGAGAACTCAGGGGGCTTATGAAAAACTGTTTTTT.